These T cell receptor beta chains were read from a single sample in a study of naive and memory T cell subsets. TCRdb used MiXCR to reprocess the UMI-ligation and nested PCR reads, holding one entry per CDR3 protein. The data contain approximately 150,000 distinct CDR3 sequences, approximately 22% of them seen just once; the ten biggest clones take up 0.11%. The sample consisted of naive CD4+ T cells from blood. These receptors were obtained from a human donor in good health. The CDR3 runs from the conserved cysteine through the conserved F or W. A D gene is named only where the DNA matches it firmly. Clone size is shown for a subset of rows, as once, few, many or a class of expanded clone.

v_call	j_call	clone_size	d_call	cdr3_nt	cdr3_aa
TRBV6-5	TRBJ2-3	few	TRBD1	TGTGCCAGCAGTTACTCTGGGACAGGTACCACAGATACGCAGTATTTT	CASSYSGTGTTDTQYF
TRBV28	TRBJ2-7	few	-	TGTGCCAGCAGTTTCCCCTTCGGGCTCTCCTACGAGCAGTACTTC	CASSFPFGLSYEQYF
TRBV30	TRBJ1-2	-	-	TGTGCCTGGAGTTCAGGGAGATATGGCTACACCTTC	CAWSSGRYGYTF
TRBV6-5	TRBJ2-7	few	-	TGTGCCAGCAGTTACGGCGGCTCCTACGAGCAGTACTTC	CASSYGGSYEQYF
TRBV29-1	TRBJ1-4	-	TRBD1	TGCAGCGTACTTAAGACAGGGGGGACTAATGAAAAACTGTTTTTT	CSVLKTGGTNEKLFF
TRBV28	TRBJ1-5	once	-	TGTGCCAGCAGTCCCGGAGGAGGGGGCAATCAGCCCCAGCATTTT	CASSPGGGGNQPQHF
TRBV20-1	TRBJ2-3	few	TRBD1	TGCAGTGCTAGAGATTTTAGGGGGCCCACAGATACGCAGTATTTT	CSARDFRGPTDTQYF
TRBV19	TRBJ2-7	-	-	TGTGCCAGTAGTATCATGGCAGCCTACGAGCAGTACTTC	CASSIMAAYEQYF
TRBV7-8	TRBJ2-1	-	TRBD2	TGTGCCAGCAGCCCAAAACGACTAGCGGGCCACAATGAGCAGTTCTTC	CASSPKRLAGHNEQFF
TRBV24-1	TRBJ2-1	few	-	TGTGCCACCAGTGACCAGAGGGGAGAGCAGTTCTTC	CATSDQRGEQFF
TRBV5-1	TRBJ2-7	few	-	TGCGCCAGCAGCTTGGTCAGAGCTAAGGAATACGAGCAGTACTTC	CASSLVRAKEYEQYF
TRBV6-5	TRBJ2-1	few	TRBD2	TGTGCCAGCAGTTACTCCCGCTATAGCGGGAGGGCCAAAGATGAGCAGTTCTTC	CASSYSRYSGRAKDEQFF
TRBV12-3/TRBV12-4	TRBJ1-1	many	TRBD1	TGTGCCAGCGGTACCCGACAGGGAAACACTGAAGCTTTCTTT	CASGTRQGNTEAFF
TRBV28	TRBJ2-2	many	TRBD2	TGTGCCAGTTTTAGGACTAGCGGGAGCGGGGAGCTGTTTTTT	CASFRTSGSGELFF
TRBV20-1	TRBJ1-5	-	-	TGCAGTGCTAGAGATGCTAGGAGGGGAGCCGATCAGCCCCAGCATTTT	CSARDARRGADQPQHF
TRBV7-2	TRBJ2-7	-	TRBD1	TGTGCCAGCAGCTTATATGCAGACAGGGCCTACGAGCAGTACTTC	CASSLYADRAYEQYF
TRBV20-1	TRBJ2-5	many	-	TGCAGTGCTAGGAGGGACTGGGGGAACCAAGAGACCCAGTACTTC	CSARRDWGNQETQYF
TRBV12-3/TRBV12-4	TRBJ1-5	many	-	TGTGCCAGCAGCAGGACCGAGTTTAGCAATCAGCCCCAGCATTTT	CASSRTEFSNQPQHF
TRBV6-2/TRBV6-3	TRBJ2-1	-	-	TGTGCCACCACCCCCAGGGTCTCCTACAATGAGCAGTTCTTC	CATTPRVSYNEQFF
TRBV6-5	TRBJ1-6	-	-	TGTGCCAGCAGTTGGAAGGTTGGGAGCTCCTATAATTCACCCCTCCACTTT	CASSWKVGSSYNSPLHF
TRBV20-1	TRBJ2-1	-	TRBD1	TGCAGTGCTAGCCCGGGACAGCTACAGTTCTTC	CSASPGQLQFF
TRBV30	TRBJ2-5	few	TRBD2	TGTGCCTGGACGGGGGGGCGTAAGGAGACCCAGTACTTC	CAWTGGRKETQYF
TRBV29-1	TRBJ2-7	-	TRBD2	TGCAGCGCGCTTCTAGCGGGAGTAGGGGTCGGCTACGAGCAGTACTTC	CSALLAGVGVGYEQYF
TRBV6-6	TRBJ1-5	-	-	TGTGCCAGCAGTTACTTTAATCGTCCAAGCAATCAGCCCCAGCATTTT	CASSYFNRPSNQPQHF
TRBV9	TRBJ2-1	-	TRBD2	TGTGCCAGCAGCCCCACGACTAGCGGGAGGGCCAGCGAGCAGTTCTTC	CASSPTTSGRASEQFF
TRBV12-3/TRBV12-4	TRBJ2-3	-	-	TGTGCCAGCAGTCGGGACTCCCGCACAGATACGCAGTATTTT	CASSRDSRTDTQYF
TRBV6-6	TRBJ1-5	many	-	TGTGCCAGCACTCCAGGGAATCAGCCCCAGCATTTT	CASTPGNQPQHF
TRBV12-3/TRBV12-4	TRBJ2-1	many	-	TGTGCCAGCAGTTACGTGGGGGAGACGTATCACAATGAGCAGTTCTTC	CASSYVGETYHNEQFF
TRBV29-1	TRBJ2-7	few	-	TGCAGCGTAGGGACTTATAGGCTCAACGAGCAGTACTTC	CSVGTYRLNEQYF
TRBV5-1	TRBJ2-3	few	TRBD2	TGCGCCAGCAGCTTGATCCCGACTAGCGGTACAACAGATACGCAGTATTTT	CASSLIPTSGTTDTQYF
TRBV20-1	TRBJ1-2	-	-	TGCAGTGCTAGCCTGGGACTTAACTATGGCTACACCTTC	CSASLGLNYGYTF
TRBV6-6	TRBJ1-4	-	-	TGTGCCAGCAGTTACTCTGAAAAACTGTTTTTT	CASSYSEKLFF
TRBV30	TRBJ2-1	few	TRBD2	TGTGCCTGGAGTGTACTTTTGGCTAGCGGGACCCATCAGTTCTTC	CAWSVLLASGTHQFF
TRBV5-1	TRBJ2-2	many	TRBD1	TGCGCCAGCAGCTTGGAAGGGACAGCGAACACCGGGGAGCTGTTTTTT	CASSLEGTANTGELFF
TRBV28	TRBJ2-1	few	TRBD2	TGTGCCAGCAGTCTGCGGGGCGGGAGCTTCAATGAGCAGTTCTTC	CASSLRGGSFNEQFF
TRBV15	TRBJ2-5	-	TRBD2	TGTGCCACTTCCTTAACTAGCGGAAAAGAGACCCAGTACTTC	CATSLTSGKETQYF
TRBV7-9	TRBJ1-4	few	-	TGTGCCTCCTCGTCCGAAAAACTGTTTTTT	CASSSEKLFF
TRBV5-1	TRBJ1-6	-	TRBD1	TGCGCCAGCAGCTTAACGGGACAGGGGGGTGATTCACCCCTCCACTTT	CASSLTGQGGDSPLHF
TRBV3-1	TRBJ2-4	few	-	TGTGCCAGCAGCCCGACTAGGAAGGGCATTCAGTACTTC	CASSPTRKGIQYF
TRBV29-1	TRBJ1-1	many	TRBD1	TGCAGCGCCGGACAGGGAAACACTGAAGCTTTCTTT	CSAGQGNTEAFF